The sequence of this TCR beta chain was determined in a study of human T cells and chemical hapten exposure. Study-wide results and caveats: Large CDR3 similarity clusters arose significantly more often from expanded TCRs than from controls.

Details on this clonotype: The antigen is not known.

The CDR3 is 14 amino acids. From germline, CDR1 is MNHEY and CDR2 SVGEGT. The ends were cut back, 5 bases at V and 2 bases at J, with 12 bases in the middle. Time point in this sample: patch test 1, 2 weeks after DPC sensitization. The treatment is: therapeutic diphenylcyclopropenone sensitization with weekly scalp DPC. Blood draws came before every patch-test application. In the original analysis: Per-sample TCR counts ranged from roughly 23,224 to 750,000, median approximately 98,000. TCRdb analysed the RACE reads with MiXCR anew, one entry per CDR3 protein. The V and J calls, along with clone size, are taken from TCRdb and not from the paper's own processing. The sample carries some 350,000 distinct CDR3 sequences, 5.5% to 8% recorded once.

The source of this sequence is a woman aged 18-29 years with alopecia areata. Some clones in this sample may be carry-over from other donors' samples. Sequencing was performed on whole blood, taken in connection with sensitization to the hapten diphenylcyclopropenone (DPC). This sequence joins TRBV6-2 or TRBV6-3 and TRBJ1-1; unclear D gene. The CDR3 protein is CASSQYGPNTEAFF. DNA for the CDR3: TGTGCCAGCAGTCAATACGGCCCTAACACTGAAGCTTTCTTT.